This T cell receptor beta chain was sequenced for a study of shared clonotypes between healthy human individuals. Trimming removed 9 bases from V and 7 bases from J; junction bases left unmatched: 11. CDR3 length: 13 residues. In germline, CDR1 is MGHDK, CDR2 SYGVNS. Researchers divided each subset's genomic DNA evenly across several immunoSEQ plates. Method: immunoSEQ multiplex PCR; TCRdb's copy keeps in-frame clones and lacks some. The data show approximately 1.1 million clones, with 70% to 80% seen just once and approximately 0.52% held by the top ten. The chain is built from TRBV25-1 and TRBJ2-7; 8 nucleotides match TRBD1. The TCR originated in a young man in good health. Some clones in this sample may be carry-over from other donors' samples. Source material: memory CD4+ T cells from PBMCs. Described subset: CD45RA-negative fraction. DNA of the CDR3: TGTGCCAGTATGCGGGCAGGGGGCTATGAGCAGTACTTC. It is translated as CASMRAGGYEQYF.